The 26 T cell receptor beta chains below come from one sample, sequenced in a study of T cells in Graves' hyperthyroidism and ophthalmopathy. The source material, RNA transcripts, was used to amplify TCR beta CDR3 regions. HTBI primers were employed in a first-round RT-PCR of the TCR CDR3. TCRdb re-analysed the multiplex PCR reads in MiXCR, keeping a single row per CDR3 protein. The table records 200,000 to 250,000 distinct CDR3 sequences, roughly 17% of them present only once. Sequencing was performed on blood. The source is a woman aged 18 to 35 with Graves' ophthalmopathy.

This clonotype appeared many times. V gene TRBV2 combines with J gene TRBJ2-7; TRBD2 aligns across 11 bases. The CDR3 totals 15 residues. Germline values: CDR1 SNHLY, CDR2 FYNNEI. V trimming: 7 bases; J trimming: 5 bases; junction bases outside the gene matches: 10. CDR3 protein: CASTPKGLAVDEQYF. The CDR3 DNA reads as TGTGCCAGCACCCCGAAGGGACTAGCGGTGGACGAGCAGTACTTC.

This clonotype was recorded many times. The chain has TRBV28 and TRBJ2-5, with 8 bases matching TRBD1. Germline V gene lookup returns CDR1 MDHEN and CDR2 SYDVKM. The CDR3 extends over 17 amino acids. Trimming removed 5 bases from V and 2 bases from J; junction bases left unmatched: 13. CDR3 amino acids: CASSLWDRPLRQETQYF. CDR3 nucleotide sequence: TGTGCCAGCAGTCTCTGGGACAGGCCCCTCCGTCAAGAGACCCAGTACTTC.

The chain uses TRBV6-1 and TRBJ2-1, with 11 bases fitting TRBD2. The trim removed 4 bases at V and 9 bases at J, leaving 11 bases unmatched. This CDR3 is 16 amino acids long. CDR1 MNHNS and CDR2 SASEGT come from the germline V gene. Here the CDR3 DNA reads TGTGCCAGCAGTGGGTCGACTAGCGGGAAAGTTAGTGAGCAGTTCTTC. Its translation: CASSGSTSGKVSEQFF.

This chain connects TRBV7-3 to TRBJ2-3, with 13 positions matching TRBD2. V trimming: 5 bases; J trimming: 8 bases; junction bases outside the gene matches: 4. CDR3 length: 14 amino acids. Germline CDR1 and CDR2: SGHTA and FQGTGA. The CDR3: CASSGTSGEGTQYF. As DNA, the CDR3 is TGTGCCAGCAGCGGGACTAGCGGGGAGGGTACGCAGTATTTT.

This clonotype was detected many times. V gene TRBV20-1 combines with J gene TRBJ1-2, with 8 bases matching TRBD1. The CDR3 length is 14 residues. J lost 8 bases, V lost 6 bases, and 14 bases had no gene match. The germline V gene encodes CDR1 DFQATT and CDR2 SNEGSKA (reference sequence). The CDR3 protein is CSALSGTGVGGYTF. DNA for the CDR3: TGCAGTGCCTTATCCGGGACAGGTGTTGGCGGCTACACCTTC.

The sample holds many counts of this clonotype. The chain uses TRBV12-3 or TRBV12-4 and TRBJ2-7; 8 bases are shared with TRBD1. CDR3 length: 12 amino acids. The J segment lost 7 bases and the V segment lost 3 bases, leaving 2 bases of the junction unmatched. In nucleotides, the CDR3 is TGTGCCAGCAGTTTCCGGACAGGGGAGCAGTACTTC. Translated, it gives CASSFRTGEQYF.

In its sample, this clonotype was seen many times. The chain links TRBV20-1 to TRBJ2-2; D remains ambiguous. V lost 6 bases to trimming and J lost 3 bases, with 8 bases between them. There are 12 residues in the CDR3. CDR1 is DFQATT and CDR2 is SNEGSKA in the germline V gene (reference sequence). The CDR3 DNA reads as TGCAGTGCCCGGATAGACACCGGGGAGCTGTTTTTT. Protein product: CSARIDTGELFF.

This clonotype appeared once. The gene calls are TRBV7-8 and TRBJ2-5; TRBD1 matches 8 bases. V lost 3 bases to trimming and J lost 4 bases; unmatched junction nucleotides: 4. Germline CDR1 and CDR2: SGHVS and FQNEAQ. CDR3 length: 14 residues. The CDR3 DNA follows: TGTGCCAGCAGCTTGGGGACAGGTTCAGAGACCCAGTACTTC. Translated: CASSLGTGSETQYF.

This clonotype was found many times. This chain uses TRBV3-1 with TRBJ1-2, with D maybe TRBD1 (5 bases). This CDR3 has 16 residues. V was pared by 3 bases and J by 1 base, with 15 bases between. The germline CDR1 and CDR2 sequences are LGHDT and YNNKEL (reference sequence). CDR3 loop: CASSHPTGTVNYGYTF. The CDR3 bases are TGTGCCAGCAGCCACCCGACCGGGACGGTTAACTATGGCTACACCTTC.

In its sample, this clonotype was seen many times. The chain has TRBV5-1 and TRBJ2-4; D is unresolved. Germline CDR1 reads SGHRS; CDR2 reads YFSETQ. The V end lost 6 bases, the J end lost 7 bases, and 17 bases lay between the germline ends. CDR3 length: 14 residues. In DNA, the CDR3 is TGCGCCAGCAACCGCGTCCTAAAAATTAACATTCAGTACTTC. This sequence encodes CASNRVLKINIQYF.

This chain links TRBV5-1 with TRBJ1-2; 12 nucleotides match TRBD1. After removal of 2 bases from V and 6 bases from J, the junction contained 5 bases not matched to a gene. CDR1 is SGHRS, CDR2 YFSETQ, per germline. This CDR3 comprises 15 residues. In DNA, the CDR3 is TGCGCCAGCAGCTTAGGAGGGACAGGGGGCGATGGCTACACCTTC. Its protein is CASSLGGTGGDGYTF.

This clonotype was counted at least ten times. The V and J genes are TRBV6-2 or TRBV6-3 and TRBJ2-1, with TRBD2 matching over 13 bases. Germline CDR1 and CDR2: MNHEY and SVGEGT. V was clipped by 6 bases and J by 4 bases; unmatched bases: 3. The CDR3 spans 15 residues. CDR3 in DNA: TGTGCCAGCAGCCAGGGACTAGCGGGGTACAATGAGCAGTTCTTC. Amino acid sequence: CASSQGLAGYNEQFF.

The chain combines TRBV20-1 with TRBJ2-1; 8 bases are shared with TRBD2. This CDR3 is 14 amino acids long. J lost 4 bases, V lost 3 bases, and 5 bases had no gene match. CDR1 is DFQATT, CDR2 SNEGSKA, per germline (reference sequence). In nucleotides, the CDR3 is TGCAGTGCTAGCGGGAGGGAATATTACAATGAGCAGTTCTTC. Its protein product is CSASGREYYNEQFF.

This clonotype was counted at least ten times. The chain uses TRBV7-3 and TRBJ2-1, with 13 bases that match TRBD2. The CDR3 has 16 amino acids. Germline lookup yields CDR1 SGHTA and CDR2 FQGTGA. Germline trimming cut 5 bases from V and 2 bases from J; bases unmatched to any gene: 3. Written as DNA, the CDR3 is TGTGCCAGCAGCGCCGGACTAGCGGGAGCCTACAATGAGCAGTTCTTC. Protein sequence: CASSAGLAGAYNEQFF.

A word on this clonotype: A much larger clone differs from this one at a single base, so this may be a read error. This rearrangement joins TRBV5-1 to TRBJ1-2, with TRBD1 identical over 10 bases. The CDR3 has 14 residues. The germline V gene has CDR1 SGHRS and CDR2 YFSETQ. CDR3: CAGSPRDRGYGYTF. The CDR3 DNA reads TGCGCCGGCAGCCCTAGGGACAGGGGATATGGCTACACCTTC.

This clonotype came up many times. This chain uses TRBV29-1 with TRBJ2-7, with D unresolved. V lost 4 bases and J lost 2, with 6 bases in between. The CDR3 is 11 residues long. CDR1 is SQVTM, CDR2 ANQGSEA, per germline. The CDR3 coding sequence is TGCAGCGTTGTGCAAGCCTACGAGCAGTACTTC. Amino acids: CSVVQAYEQYF.

Many counts were recorded for this clonotype. The chain employs TRBV28 and TRBJ2-1; TRBD1 aligns across 7 bases. CDR1 MDHEN and CDR2 SYDVKM come from the germline V gene. The J segment lost 4 bases and the V segment lost 4 bases, leaving 13 bases of the junction unmatched. This CDR3 has 17 residues. The CDR3 region has the DNA TGTGCCAGCAGTTCCCCAAAGACAGGGATGGGGTACAATGAGCAGTTCTTC. This translates into CASSSPKTGMGYNEQFF.

This clonotype was found many times. The chain combines TRBV9 with TRBJ2-3; 8 bases agree with TRBD2. CDR1 is SGDLS and CDR2 is YYNGEE in the germline V gene. V shed 4 bases and J 4 bases; nucleotides not matched to a gene: 5. The CDR3 sequence is 14 residues long. As DNA, the CDR3 is TGTGCCAGCAGCCAGCGGACTAGCCCAGATACGCAGTATTTT. Its protein is CASSQRTSPDTQYF.

In this sample, this clonotype turned up many times. This chain uses TRBV4-1 with TRBJ2-1; D possibly corresponds to TRBD1 (6 bases). The germline V gene encodes CDR1 MGHRA and CDR2 YSYEKL. This CDR3 is 16 amino acids long. Trimming pared 3 bases from V and 0 bases from J, leaving 12 bases between. The CDR3 spells CASSQTGQSSYNEQFF. In DNA, the CDR3 is TGCGCCAGCAGCCAGACGGGACAAAGCTCCTACAATGAGCAGTTCTTC.

In its sample, this clonotype was seen many times. V usage is TRBV20-1 and J usage is TRBJ2-1, with 7 bases fitting TRBD2. Germline values: CDR1 DFQATT, CDR2 SNEGSKA (reference sequence). CDR3 length: 15 amino acids. V gave up 2 bases and J gave up 4 bases; unmatched junction bases: 8. The CDR3 sequence: CSARWGEGLYNEQFF. Here the CDR3 DNA reads TGCAGTGCTAGATGGGGGGAGGGCCTATACAATGAGCAGTTCTTC.

This clonotype appeared many times. J is TRBJ2-3 and V is TRBV10-3, with no clear D. V shed 3 bases and J shed 2 bases, with 9 bases lying between them. The CDR3 sequence is 14 residues long. Germline V gives CDR1 ENHRY, CDR2 SYGVKD. CDR3 in DNA: TGTGCCATCAGTGAAGAATGGCTCACAGATACGCAGTATTTT. Amino acids: CAISEEWLTDTQYF.

This clonotype was seen ten or more times. The gene calls are TRBV9 and TRBJ2-3; D gene ambiguous. Germline loops: CDR1 SGDLS, CDR2 YYNGEE. The length of the CDR3 is 12 residues. The V end lost 0 bases, the J end lost 5 bases, and 4 bases lay between the germline ends. CDR3 residues: CASSVVQDTQYF. The CDR3 DNA follows: TGTGCCAGCAGCGTAGTTCAAGATACGCAGTATTTT.

The sample holds many counts of this clonotype. CDR3 region: CASSVDWNEQFF. CDR3 bases: TGCGCCAGCAGCGTGGACTGGAATGAGCAGTTCTTC. The chain carries TRBV5-1 and TRBJ2-1, with D tentatively TRBD2 (5 bases). V was shortened by 4 bases and J by 7 bases, with 9 bases between the two germline ends. In germline, CDR1 is SGHRS, CDR2 YFSETQ. The CDR3 runs to 12 residues.

This clonotype was counted at least ten times. This rearrangement joins TRBV4-3 to TRBJ1-2; 7 bases agree with TRBD1. Germline lookup yields CDR1 LGHNA and CDR2 YSLEER. V shed 0 bases and J 4 bases; nucleotides not matched to a gene: 5. The CDR3 consists of 15 residues. The CDR3 DNA is TGCGCCAGCAGCCAAGATTTCGCAGGGGGCTATGGCTACACCTTC. Encoded protein: CASSQDFAGGYGYTF.

This clonotype was observed at least ten times. The V call is TRBV5-1, the J call TRBJ2-3, with D uncertain. Germline V CDR1 and CDR2: SGHRS, YFSETQ. Trimming removed 1 base at V and 1 base at J, with 13 bases between. The CDR3 loop spans 16 amino acids. DNA of the CDR3: TGCGCCAGCAGCTTGTTAGACGACTCACGCACAGATACGCAGTATTTT. This codes for CASSLLDDSRTDTQYF.

In its sample, this clonotype was seen many times. The rearrangement joins TRBV20-1 to TRBJ2-2, with TRBD1 as a possible D gene (7 bases). V was trimmed by 3 bases and J by 6 bases, leaving 11 bases between them. The CDR3 totals 13 residues. CDR1 is DFQATT and CDR2 is SNEGSKA in the germline V gene (reference sequence). DNA for the CDR3: TGCAGTGCTAGCAGGGGGAGGCCCGGGGAGCTGTTTTTT. Protein sequence: CSASRGRPGELFF.